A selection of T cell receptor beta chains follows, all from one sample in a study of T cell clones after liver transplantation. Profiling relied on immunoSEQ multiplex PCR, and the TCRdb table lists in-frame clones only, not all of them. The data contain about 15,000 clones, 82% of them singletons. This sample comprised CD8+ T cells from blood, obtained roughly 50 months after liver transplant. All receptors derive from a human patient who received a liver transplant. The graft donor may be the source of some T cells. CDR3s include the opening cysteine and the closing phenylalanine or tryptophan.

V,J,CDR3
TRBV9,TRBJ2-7,CASSGDLSYEQYF
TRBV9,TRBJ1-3,CASSVAAGVGDTIYF
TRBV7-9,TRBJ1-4,CASSPWTATNEKLFF
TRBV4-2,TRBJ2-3,CASSLDTDTQYF
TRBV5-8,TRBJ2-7,CASSLGGSLHEQYF
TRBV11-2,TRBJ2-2,CASSLDLASLSTGELFF
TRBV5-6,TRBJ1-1,CASSLWTGNTEAFF
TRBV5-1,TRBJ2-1,CASSAGLVRLAENEQFF
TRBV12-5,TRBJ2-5,CASATQGGRETQYF
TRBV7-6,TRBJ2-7,CASSLAPGWHEQYF
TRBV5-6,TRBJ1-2,CASSFLLAGEEYTF
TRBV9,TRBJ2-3,CASSVDLAGVADTQYF
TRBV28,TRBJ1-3,CAGGPGFSGNTIYF
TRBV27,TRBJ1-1,CASSLSLTGNTEAFF
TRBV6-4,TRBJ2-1,CASSGQGEGLAGSYNEQFF